This T cell receptor (beta chain) was observed in a study of T cells of healthy individuals. This clonotype came up many times. TCRdb re-called the 5' RACE reads through MiXCR, storing one row per CDR3 protein. The table has 40,000 to 60,000 distinct CDR3 sequences, approximately 15% seen once. This receptor was identified in a human donor in good health.

In nucleotides, the CDR3 is TGTGCCAGTAGTCCCAGTAGCGACCGACTCAATCAGCCCCAGCATTTT. As protein: CASSPSSDRLNQPQHF. The chain joins TRBV19 to TRBJ1-5; D gene uncertain. The V gene lost 5 bases and the J gene lost 3 bases, with 17 bases spanning the gap. The length of the CDR3 is 16 residues. Germline V gene sequence: CDR1 LNHDA, CDR2 SQIVND (reference sequence).